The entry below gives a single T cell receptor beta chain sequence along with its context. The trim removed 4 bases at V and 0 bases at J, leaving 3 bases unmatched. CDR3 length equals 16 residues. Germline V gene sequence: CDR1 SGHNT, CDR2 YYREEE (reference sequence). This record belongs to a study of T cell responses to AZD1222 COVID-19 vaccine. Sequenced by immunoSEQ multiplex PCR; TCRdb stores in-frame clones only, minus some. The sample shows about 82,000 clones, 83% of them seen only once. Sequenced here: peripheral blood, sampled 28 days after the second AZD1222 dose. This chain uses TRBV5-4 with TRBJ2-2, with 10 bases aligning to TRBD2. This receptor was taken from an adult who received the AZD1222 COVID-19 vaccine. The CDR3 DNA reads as TGTGCCAGCAGCATCCTAGCGGGAGCGAACACCGGGGAGCTGTTTTTT. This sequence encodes CASSILAGANTGELFF.